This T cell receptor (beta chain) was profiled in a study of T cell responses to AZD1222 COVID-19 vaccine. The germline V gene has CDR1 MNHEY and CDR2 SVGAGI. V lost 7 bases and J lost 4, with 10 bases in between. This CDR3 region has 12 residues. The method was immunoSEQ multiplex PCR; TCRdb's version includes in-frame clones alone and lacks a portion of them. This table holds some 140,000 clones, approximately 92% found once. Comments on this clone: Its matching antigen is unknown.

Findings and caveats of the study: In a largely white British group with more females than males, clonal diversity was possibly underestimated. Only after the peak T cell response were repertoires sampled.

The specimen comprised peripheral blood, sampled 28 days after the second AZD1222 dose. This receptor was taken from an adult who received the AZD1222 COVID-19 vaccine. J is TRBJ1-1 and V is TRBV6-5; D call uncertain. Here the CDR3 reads CASKWRGTEAFF. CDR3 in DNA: TGTGCCAGCAAGTGGAGAGGCACTGAAGCTTTCTTT.